This T cell receptor beta chain comes out of a study of tumor-infiltrating lymphocytes in primary liver carcinoma. Priming with a constant-region primer yielded TCR beta cDNA from roughly 490 ng total RNA. Libraries covering TCR beta were generated through three nested multiplex PCR rounds (using a slightly modified ARM-PCR). Forward primers for TRBV1-TRBV30 and a C-beta reverse primer served the first two PCR rounds, at around 9 cycles each. One entry per CDR3 protein, called by TCRdb with MiXCR from the multiplex PCR reads. The data show fewer than 250,000 distinct CDR3 sequences, with 65% seen just once and 6% to 8.5% held by the top ten. RNA was extracted from whole blood without cell sorting, alongside germline DNA. This clonotype appeared a single time. A junction boundary mismatches the germline segment, possibly from a read error. Germline-derived CDR1 and CDR2 are SGHAT and FQNNGV. The length of the CDR3 is 18 residues.

This sequence joins TRBV11-2 and TRBJ2-2, with D possibly being TRBD2 (5 bases). This sequence was found in a woman aged 55-69 years with primary liver carcinoma and hepatitis B virus infection. The sample was peripheral blood. DNA of the CDR3: TGCGCCGGCAGAAGTATACCGTGGCGCCGTGGGAACACCGGGGAGCTGCTTTTT. Translating gives CAGRSIPWRRGNTGELLF.